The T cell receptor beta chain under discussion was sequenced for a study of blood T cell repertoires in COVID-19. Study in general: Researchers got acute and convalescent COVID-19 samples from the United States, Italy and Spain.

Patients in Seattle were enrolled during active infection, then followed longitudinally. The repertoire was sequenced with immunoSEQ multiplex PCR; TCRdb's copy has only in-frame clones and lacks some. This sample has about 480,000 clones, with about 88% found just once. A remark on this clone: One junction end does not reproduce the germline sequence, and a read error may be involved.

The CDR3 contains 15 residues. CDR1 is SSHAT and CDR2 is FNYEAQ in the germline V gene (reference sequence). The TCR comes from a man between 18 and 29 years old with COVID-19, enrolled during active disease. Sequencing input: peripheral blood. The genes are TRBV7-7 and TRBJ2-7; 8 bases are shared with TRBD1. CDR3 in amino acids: CASSFRQGSSYEQYF. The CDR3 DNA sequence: TGTGCTAGCAGCTTCCGACAGGGGTCCTCCTACGAGCAGTACTTC.